The 30 T cell receptor beta chains below were found in one sample sequenced in a study of T cell responses to AZD1222 COVID-19 vaccine. Profiled with immunoSEQ multiplex PCR; TCRdb holds only in-frame clones, not every one. The sample shows about 170,000 clones, 80% to 95% of them seen only once. This material consisted of peripheral blood, taken on day 0 of AZD1222 vaccination. The receptors were gathered from an adult in good health.

The V gene is TRBV27, the J gene TRBJ2-3, with 10 bases that match TRBD1. V shed 8 bases, J shed 2 bases, and the junction held 16 bases outside the gene matches. The CDR3 is 18 amino acids. Germline-derived CDR1 and CDR2 are MNHEY and SMNVEV (reference sequence). DNA of the CDR3: TGTGCCAGCTGTTGGGGACTTCCACGACAGGGGGCCACAGATACGCAGTATTTT. It translates to CASCWGLPRQGATDTQYF.

The chain joins TRBV6-5 to TRBJ1-5; D remains unclear. Germline CDR1 is MNHEY and CDR2 is SVGAGI. V shed 5 bases and J shed 3 bases, with 14 bases lying between them. The CDR3 runs 15 residues. As DNA, the CDR3 is TGTGCCAGCAGTATCTCGACTGGTTCCAATCAGCCCCAGCATTTT. It is translated as CASSISTGSNQPQHF.

The CDR3 DNA follows: TGTGCCAGCAGCACGCCCGGGACTAGCGGACCGGGAGATACCGGGGAGCTGTTTTTT. Its translation: CASSTPGTSGPGDTGELFF. The chain uses TRBV5-4 and TRBJ2-2, with TRBD2 matching over 11 bases. The CDR3 is made up of 19 amino acids. Per germline, CDR1 SGHNT and CDR2 YYREEE (reference sequence). V trimming: 4 bases; J trimming: 5 bases; junction bases outside the gene matches: 16.

This clone appeared once. The rearrangement joins TRBV2 to TRBJ1-6; 7 bases match TRBD1. Germline trimming cut 8 bases from V and 10 bases from J; bases unmatched to any gene: 8. The germline CDR1 and CDR2 sequences are SNHLY and FYNNEI. The CDR3 is 13 residues long. This chain's CDR3 is CASCDRETSPLHF. The DNA for the CDR3 is TGTGCCAGCTGCGACAGGGAAACGTCACCCCTCCACTTT.

V is TRBV6-1 and J is TRBJ1-1; D call uncertain. In germline, CDR1 is MNHNS, CDR2 SASEGT. V was clipped by 2 bases and J by 0 bases, with 10 bases between them. There are 15 residues in the CDR3. CDR3 amino acids: CASSEFGLLNTEAFF. CDR3 nucleotide sequence: TGTGCCAGCAGTGAATTTGGGCTCCTGAACACTGAAGCTTTCTTT.

The chain joins TRBV19 to TRBJ1-1, with TRBD1 matching 10 bases. Germline V gene data show CDR1 as LNHDA and CDR2 as SQIVND (reference sequence). The CDR3 is 15 amino acids. J was trimmed by 6 bases and V by 10 bases; bases with no gene match: 14. The CDR3 sequence is CATDRGQGRSSEAFF. In DNA, the CDR3 is TGTGCCACCGATAGGGGACAGGGGAGGTCTTCTGAAGCTTTCTTT.

The rearrangement links TRBV12-5 to TRBJ2-3; 13 bases are shared with TRBD2. The germline V gene encodes CDR1 LGHNT and CDR2 FRNRAP. J was trimmed by 4 bases and V by 6 bases; bases with no gene match: 4. The CDR3 contains 15 residues. CDR3 in amino acids: CASGLGLAGADTQYF. Here the CDR3 DNA reads TGTGCTAGTGGCTTAGGACTAGCGGGGGCAGATACGCAGTATTTT. Looking up the rest from reference TRBV12-5 and TRBJ2-3 gives the full variable domain: DARVTQTPRHKVTEMGQEVTMRCQPILGHNTVFWYRQTMMQGLELLAYFRNRAPLDDSGMPKDRFSAEMPDATLATLKIQPSEPRDSAVYFCASGLGLAGADTQYFGPGTRLTVL.

The V call is TRBV27, the J call TRBJ1-5; possibly TRBD1 for D (5 bases). This CDR3 is built from 14 residues. Germline V CDR1 and CDR2: MNHEY, SMNVEV (reference sequence). The V gene lost 6 bases and the J gene lost 7 bases, with 16 bases spanning the gap. The CDR3 region is CASSPGQGEQPQHF. For the CDR3, the DNA is TGTGCCAGCAGCCCCGGGCAGGGTGAACAGCCCCAGCATTTT.

This chain uses TRBV28 with TRBJ2-3; the D gene is possibly TRBD2 (6 bases). V lost 7 bases and J 2 bases, leaving 16 bases between the germline ends. The length of the CDR3 is 15 residues. CDR1 and CDR2 from the germline V gene are MDHEN and SYDVKM. CDR3 sequence: CASTLLRGSTDTQYF. As DNA, the CDR3 is TGTGCCAGCACCCTTCTGCGGGGTTCCACAGATACGCAGTATTTT.

The V and J genes are TRBV30 and TRBJ1-5; TRBD1 might be the D (5 bases). The CDR3 is made up of 13 amino acids. V lost 2 bases and J 6 bases, leaving 11 bases between the germline ends. The germline V gene encodes CDR1 GTSNPN and CDR2 SVGIG (reference sequence). The DNA for the CDR3 is TGTGCCTGGAGTCTAGGGGCGAGTCAGCCCCAGCATTTT. This codes for CAWSLGASQPQHF. Full variable domain (rest looked up from reference TRBV30 and TRBJ1-5): SQTIHQWPATLVQPVGSPLSLECTVEGTSNPNLYWYRQAAGRGLQLLFYSVGIGQISSEVPQNLSASRPQDRQFILSSKKLLLSDSGFYLCAWSLGASQPQHFGDGTRLSIL.

V and J are TRBV6-5 and TRBJ1-2; TRBD1 is a possible D gene (5 bases). The CDR3 has 13 amino acids. V shed 5 bases and J shed 2 bases, with 9 bases lying between them. Germline V gene sequence: CDR1 MNHEY, CDR2 SVGAGI. The CDR3 nucleotides read TGTGCCAGCAGTCTGTGGGGGAACTATGGCTACACCTTC. The encoded protein is CASSLWGNYGYTF.

The rearrangement joins TRBV5-1 to TRBJ2-7, with 7 positions matching TRBD1. Germline V lookup: CDR1 SGHRS, CDR2 YFSETQ. Trimming took 4 bases from V and 3 from J; bases not matched to a gene: 10. CDR3 size: 15 residues. The CDR3 protein is CASSIGWGQLYEQYF. The CDR3 region has the DNA TGCGCCAGCAGCATTGGTTGGGGACAGCTCTACGAGCAGTACTTC. The full variable domain, rest sourced from reference TRBV5-1 and TRBJ2-7, is KAGVTQTPRYLIKTRGQQVTLSCSPISGHRSVSWYQQTPGQGLQFLFEYFSETQRNKGNFPGRFSGRQFSNSRSEMNVSTLELGDSALYLCASSIGWGQLYEQYFGPGTRLTVT.

The chain carries TRBV3-1 (or the pseudogene TRBV3-2) and TRBJ2-1; TRBD1 might be the D (6 bases). The CDR3 covers 17 residues. CDR1 LGHDT and CDR2 YNNKEL come from the germline V gene (reference sequence). Trimming left V 0 bases short and J 1 base short, with 13 bases between. The CDR3 nucleotides read TGTGCCAGCAGCCAAGAGTTTGGACAGCTTTCCTACAATGAGCAGTTCTTC. Translated, it gives CASSQEFGQLSYNEQFF.

The J gene is TRBJ2-1, the V gene TRBV5-1; 11 bases agree with TRBD2. The CDR3 is 15 amino acids. Unmatched junction bases numbered 6, after V lost 2 bases and J lost 8 bases. CDR1 and CDR2 (germline): SGHRS, YFSETQ. The chain's CDR3 is CASSLLAGAAYEQFF. DNA for the CDR3: TGCGCCAGCAGCTTACTAGCGGGAGCAGCCTATGAGCAGTTCTTC.

The chain is built from TRBV30 and TRBJ2-5; no firm D call. Trimming took 0 bases from V and 0 from J, leaving 5 bases between them. This CDR3 contains 13 residues. Germline V gives CDR1 GTSNPN, CDR2 SVGIG (reference sequence). The CDR3 loop reads CAWSVNYQETQYF. CDR3 DNA: TGTGCCTGGAGTGTAAACTACCAAGAGACCCAGTACTTC.

The chain combines TRBV5-8 with TRBJ2-7; 11 positions agree with TRBD2. The CDR3 sequence is 15 residues long. J gave up 7 bases and V 3 bases, and 9 bases lay outside the gene matches. The germline gives CDR1 SGHTS, CDR2 YDEGEE. The CDR3 region has the DNA TGTGCCAGCAGCTCACCGGGACTAGCGGAAGAGGAGCAGTACTTC. Its protein is CASSSPGLAEEEQYF.

The genes are TRBV6-5 and TRBJ1-1, with a tentative D call TRBD1 (5 bases). Looked up from germline, CDR1 is MNHEY and CDR2 is SVGAGI. The CDR3 sequence is 13 residues long. Deletions cut 8 bases from V and 4 bases from J, with 14 bases between. CDR3 in amino acids: CASDQGMGTEAFF. CDR3 coding DNA: TGTGCCAGCGATCAGGGAATGGGCACTGAAGCTTTCTTT.

The chain recombines TRBV5-1 with TRBJ2-1; 7 nucleotides match TRBD1. This CDR3 is 15 amino acids long. The junction had 3 bases not matched to a gene; V was cut back by 1 base and J by 2 bases. CDR1 and CDR2 from the germline V gene are SGHRS and YFSETQ. The chain's CDR3 is CASSLSGQAYNEQFF. Written as DNA, the CDR3 is TGCGCCAGCAGCTTGTCCGGACAGGCCTACAATGAGCAGTTCTTC.

This chain connects TRBV2 to TRBJ1-2; D unresolved. In germline, CDR1 is SNHLY, CDR2 FYNNEI. V lost 1 base and J lost 7, with 7 bases in between. There are 12 residues in the CDR3. The CDR3: CASSEEVGGYTF. The CDR3 DNA follows: TGTGCCAGCAGTGAAGAAGTGGGTGGCTACACCTTC.

This clone was counted once. The chain has TRBV25-1 and TRBJ1-6, with unresolved D. CDR1 and CDR2 (germline): MGHDK, SYGVNS. The CDR3 covers 16 residues. Deletions cut 4 bases from V and 0 bases from J, with 10 bases between. The CDR3 DNA sequence: TGTGCCAGCAGTGGACTTAGAAGCTCCTATAATTCACCCCTCCACTTT. Amino acid sequence: CASSGLRSSYNSPLHF.

The chain is built from TRBV5-6 and TRBJ2-1; 11 bases line up with TRBD2. J gave up 4 bases and V 2 bases, and 5 bases lay outside the gene matches. Germline V gives CDR1 SGHDT, CDR2 YYEEEE. CDR3 size: 16 residues. The CDR3 here is CASSLLAGGGYNEQFF. As DNA, the CDR3 is TGTGCCAGCAGCTTATTAGCGGGAGGGGGGTACAATGAGCAGTTCTTC.

The chain carries TRBV10-3 and TRBJ1-5; D call uncertain. The CDR3 totals 14 residues. V lost 4 bases and J 3 bases, leaving 10 bases between the germline ends. Germline V CDR1 and CDR2: ENHRY, SYGVKD. The CDR3 region is CAISGGGTNQPQHF. The CDR3 region has the DNA TGTGCCATCAGTGGGGGAGGAACCAATCAGCCCCAGCATTTT.

This chain joins TRBV18 and TRBJ2-3, with 7 bases aligning to TRBD1. Looked up from germline, CDR1 is KGHSH and CDR2 is LQKENI. Trimming at V came to 2 bases and at J to 6 bases, leaving 8 bases not matched to a gene. This CDR3 region has 15 residues. The DNA of the CDR3 is TGTGCCAGCTCACCATTTCGACAGGGCGAGGATACGCAGTATTTT. It yields the protein CASSPFRQGEDTQYF.

The chain is built from TRBV29-1 and TRBJ1-1; D uncertain. The germline gives CDR1 SQVTM, CDR2 ANQGSEA. V gave up 4 bases and J gave up 3 bases, with 6 bases separating them. This CDR3 is built from 11 residues. CDR3 region: CSVGWYTEAFF. The CDR3 DNA reads as TGCAGCGTTGGTTGGTACACTGAAGCTTTCTTT.

This clone was detected only once. J is TRBJ1-6 and V is TRBV6-5, with 8 bases lining up with TRBD1. Germline CDR1 is MNHEY and CDR2 is SVGAGI. This CDR3 has 15 residues. V shed 5 bases and J 8 bases; nucleotides not matched to a gene: 8. CDR3 protein: CASSPAQGAYSPLHF. As DNA, the CDR3 is TGTGCCAGCAGTCCAGCGCAGGGGGCTTATTCACCCCTCCACTTT.

The J gene is TRBJ1-1, the V gene TRBV11-2; D not certain. From germline, CDR1 is SGHAT and CDR2 FQNNGV. The CDR3 is made up of 14 amino acids. With 1 base removed from V and 5 bases from J, the gap between germline ends came to 11 bases. The CDR3 bases are TGTGCCAGCAGCTTAGGCGGAGGAGGTACTGAAGCTTTCTTT. This sequence encodes CASSLGGGGTEAFF.

V and J are TRBV27 and TRBJ1-2; D ambiguous. Germline V gives CDR1 MNHEY, CDR2 SMNVEV (reference sequence). This CDR3 spans 16 amino acids. Trimming shortened V by 7 bases and J by 2 bases, and 20 bases separated the two germline ends. CDR3 nucleotide sequence: TGTGCCAGCAAATTCATGGGGAGAAACAGCAACTATGGCTACACCTTC. The encoded protein is CASKFMGRNSNYGYTF.

A remark on this clone: This same CDR3 is encoded by further DNA sequences in the sample. The chain recombines TRBV5-1 with TRBJ2-3, with D possibly TRBD1 on 6 matching bases. This CDR3 is built from 14 residues. Germline values: CDR1 SGHRS, CDR2 YFSETQ. Between the trimmed V and J ends, which lost 4 bases and 0 bases, there was a span of 9 bases. The CDR3 sequence: CASSLDRSTDTQYF. The CDR3 DNA reads TGCGCCAGCAGCCTCGACAGGAGCACAGATACGCAGTATTTT.

The chain has TRBV4-1 and TRBJ2-2; possibly TRBD1 for D (5 bases). The CDR3 spans 15 residues. V was shortened by 1 base and J by 4 bases, with 10 bases between the two germline ends. From germline, CDR1 is MGHRA and CDR2 YSYEKL. CDR3 amino acids: CASSQGPGPTGELFF. The CDR3 region has the DNA TGCGCCAGCAGCCAAGGTCCAGGGCCCACCGGGGAGCTGTTTTTT.

The chain links TRBV13 to TRBJ2-5; D remains unclear. The V end was cut by 5 bases, the J end by 0 bases, with 13 bases between. Per germline, CDR1 PRHDT and CDR2 FYEKMQ (reference sequence). The CDR3 is 15 amino acids. CDR3 amino acids: CASSPPPAYQETQYF. The CDR3, as DNA: TGTGCCAGCAGCCCCCCACCCGCGTACCAAGAGACCCAGTACTTC.